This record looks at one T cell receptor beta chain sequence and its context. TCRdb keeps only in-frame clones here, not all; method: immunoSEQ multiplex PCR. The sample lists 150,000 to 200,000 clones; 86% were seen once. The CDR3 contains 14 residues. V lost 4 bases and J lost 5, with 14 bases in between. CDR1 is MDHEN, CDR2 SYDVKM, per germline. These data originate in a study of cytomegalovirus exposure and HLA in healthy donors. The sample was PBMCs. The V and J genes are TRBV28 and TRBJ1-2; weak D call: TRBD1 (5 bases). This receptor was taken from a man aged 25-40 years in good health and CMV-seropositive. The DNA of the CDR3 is TGTGCCAGCAGTTACCACAGGAAACTGTATGGCTACACCTTC. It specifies CASSYHRKLYGYTF.